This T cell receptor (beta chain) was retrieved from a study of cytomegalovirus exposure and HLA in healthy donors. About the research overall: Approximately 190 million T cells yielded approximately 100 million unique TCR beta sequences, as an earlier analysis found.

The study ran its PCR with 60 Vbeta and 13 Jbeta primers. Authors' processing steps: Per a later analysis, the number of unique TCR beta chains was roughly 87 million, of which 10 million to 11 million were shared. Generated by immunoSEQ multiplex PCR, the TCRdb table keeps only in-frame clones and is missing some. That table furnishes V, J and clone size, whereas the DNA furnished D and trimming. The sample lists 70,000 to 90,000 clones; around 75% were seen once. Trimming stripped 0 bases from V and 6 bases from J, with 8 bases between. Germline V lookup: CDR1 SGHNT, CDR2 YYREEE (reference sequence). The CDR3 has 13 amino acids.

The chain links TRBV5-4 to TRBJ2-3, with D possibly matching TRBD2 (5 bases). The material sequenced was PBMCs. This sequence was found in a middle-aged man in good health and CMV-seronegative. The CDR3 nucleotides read TGTGCCAGCAGCTTGGGGGGAGCGGATACGCAGTATTTT. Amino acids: CASSLGGADTQYF. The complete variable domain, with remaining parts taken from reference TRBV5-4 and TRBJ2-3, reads ETGVTQSPTHLIKTRGQQVTLRCSSQSGHNTVSWYQQALGQGPQFIFQYYREEENGRGNFPPRFSGLQFPNYSSELNVNALELDDSALYLCASSLGGADTQYFGPGTRLTVL.